This T cell receptor beta chain was profiled in a study of Ad26.COV2.S vaccination and SARS-CoV-2 variants. This clone was seen just once. This may arise from a read error, as a much more abundant clone is one base away. Trimming removed 0 bases from V and 5 bases from J, with 0 bases in between. This CDR3 has 11 residues. In germline, CDR1 is SGHNT, CDR2 YENEEA. Treatment in this sample: 15 to 20 received Ad26.COV2.S at low or high dose, single or two shots; 5 received placebo; per-sample allocation not given. Collection of the samples took place on day 63 after the first injection of vaccine or placebo. Method: immunoSEQ multiplex PCR; TCRdb's copy keeps in-frame clones and lacks some. The table has 300,000 to 400,000 clones, approximately 90% seen once.

Here the sequenced sample was peripheral blood, taken in a trial of Ad26.COV2.S vaccine versus placebo. V usage is TRBV11-3 and J usage is TRBJ2-3, with D unclear. The sequence derives from a person between 18 and 65 years old who received the Ad26.COV2.S COVID-19 vaccine or a placebo. The CDR3 region is CASSLEDTQYF. The CDR3 region has the DNA TGTGCCAGCAGCTTAGAAGATACGCAGTATTTT.